This entry lists 31 T cell receptor beta chains sequenced from one sample in a study of T cell repertoires in ileal Crohn's disease. Data came from immunoSEQ multiplex PCR; TCRdb stores just in-frame clones and leaves some out. The table shows approximately 29,000 clones, with 80% to 85% occurring only once. Sequencing was performed on ileal tissue. These receptors came from an adult with Crohn's disease.

This clone was observed a few times. This chain joins TRBV7-9 and TRBJ2-3; D gene ambiguous. Germline-derived CDR1 and CDR2 are SEHNR and FQNEAQ (reference sequence). The CDR3 has 16 amino acids. With 4 bases removed from V and 2 bases from J, the gap between germline ends came to 16 bases. CDR3 sequence (DNA): TGTGCCAGCAGCTATGCGCGCGGCGGAAACACAGATACGCAGTATTTT. It yields the protein CASSYARGGNTDTQYF.

This chain links TRBV6-5 with TRBJ2-1; TRBD1 might be the D (6 bases). V was shortened by 1 base and J by 7 bases, with 8 bases between the two germline ends. Germline V gene sequence: CDR1 MNHEY, CDR2 SVGAGI. The CDR3 is made up of 13 amino acids. Here the CDR3 DNA reads TGTGCCAGCAGTTACTTGGGGGCAAATGAGCAGTTCTTC. Protein sequence: CASSYLGANEQFF.

The chain recombines TRBV6-6 with TRBJ1-6; 11 bases map to TRBD1. The CDR3 has 15 residues. CDR1 and CDR2 from the germline V gene are MNHNY and SVGAGI (reference sequence). The V and J ends lost 6 bases and 7 bases, in that order; junction bases with no gene match: 5. CDR3 loop: CASRGGQGENSPLHF. CDR3 nucleotides: TGTGCCAGCAGGGGGGGACAGGGGGAAAATTCACCCCTCCACTTT.

The V gene is TRBV5-4, the J gene TRBJ1-2; 7 bases fit TRBD1. This CDR3 has 14 residues. Trimming took 0 bases from V and 4 from J; bases not matched to a gene: 3. Germline V gives CDR1 SGHNT, CDR2 YYREEE (reference sequence). The CDR3 protein is CASSLENRGYGYTF. Written as DNA, the CDR3 is TGTGCCAGCAGCTTGGAGAACAGGGGCTATGGCTACACCTTC. Looking up the rest from reference TRBV5-4 and TRBJ1-2 gives the full variable domain: ETGVTQSPTHLIKTRGQQVTLRCSSQSGHNTVSWYQQALGQGPQFIFQYYREEENGRGNFPPRFSGLQFPNYSSELNVNALELDDSALYLCASSLENRGYGYTFGSGTRLTVV.

This clone turned up a few times. This sequence joins TRBV5-1 and TRBJ2-5; possible D gene TRBD2, 7 bases. The CDR3 has 16 amino acids. From germline, CDR1 is SGHRS and CDR2 YFSETQ. V was clipped by 1 base and J by 0 bases, with 13 bases between them. CDR3 sequence reads: CASSLRRGAYQETQYF. DNA of the CDR3: TGCGCCAGCAGCTTGAGACGGGGGGCCTACCAAGAGACCCAGTACTTC.

The chain joins TRBV6-5 to TRBJ1-6; D might be TRBD1 (6 bases). CDR1 MNHEY and CDR2 SVGAGI come from the germline V gene. The CDR3 runs to 15 residues. The V end lost 0 bases, the J end lost 13 bases, and 16 bases lay between the germline ends. The CDR3 coding sequence is TGTGCCAGCAGTTACTCCCCGACGGGGGGCACCCCCCTCCACTTT. It encodes CASSYSPTGGTPLHF.

This chain connects TRBV19 to TRBJ2-4, with a tentative D call TRBD1 (6 bases). Trimming removed 2 bases at V and 6 bases at J, with 11 bases between. Looked up from germline, CDR1 is LNHDA and CDR2 is SQIVND (reference sequence). CDR3 length equals 14 residues. The CDR3 region has the DNA TGTGCCAGTAGTATACAGGGGCGAAGAAACATTCAGTACTTC. Translating gives CASSIQGRRNIQYF.

This chain uses TRBV4-3 with TRBJ1-2; 9 nucleotides align to TRBD1. V trimming: 4 bases; J trimming: 2 bases; junction bases outside the gene matches: 11. This CDR3 is 17 amino acids long. The V gene's germline CDR1 is LGHNA and CDR2 YSLEER. CDR3 nucleotide sequence: TGCGCCAGCAGCCCTGGTACAGGGGGCTTGGGGAACTATGGCTACACCTTC. It specifies CASSPGTGGLGNYGYTF.

This chain connects TRBV7-2 to TRBJ2-1; D ambiguous. The CDR3 spans 11 residues. Trimming removed 0 bases at V and 10 bases at J, with 4 bases between. Looked up from germline, CDR1 is SGHTA and CDR2 is FQGNSA. The CDR3 sequence is CASSLAGEQFF. CDR3 DNA: TGTGCCAGCAGCTTAGCGGGCGAGCAGTTCTTC.

This rearrangement joins TRBV9 to TRBJ1-3; a possible D gene is TRBD1 (6 bases). Germline lookup yields CDR1 SGDLS and CDR2 YYNGEE. Trimming removed 1 base at V and 0 bases at J, with 17 bases between. The length of the CDR3 is 18 residues. DNA of the CDR3: TGTGCCAGCAGCGTACTCCCAGGGGATCTCATCTCTGGAAACACCATATATTTT. Amino acid sequence: CASSVLPGDLISGNTIYF.

The chain employs TRBV30 and TRBJ1-4, with no clear D. V lost 5 bases, J lost 5 bases, and 12 bases lay in between. The CDR3 spans 13 residues. CDR1 and CDR2 (germline): GTSNPN, SVGIG (reference sequence). CDR3 sequence (DNA): TGTGCCTGGGCCGAAGCCATAAATGAAAAACTGTTTTTT. It codes for CAWAEAINEKLFF.

This clone was counted a single time. The V and J genes are TRBV7-9 and TRBJ1-1; D is perhaps TRBD1 (5 bases). V was pared by 1 base and J by 0 bases, with 6 bases between. CDR3 length: 14 amino acids. Germline-derived CDR1 and CDR2 are SEHNR and FQNEAQ (reference sequence). CDR3 protein: CASSLGTLNTEAFF. In DNA form, the CDR3 reads TGTGCCAGCAGCTTAGGGACACTGAACACTGAAGCTTTCTTT. The whole variable domain, remainder taken from reference TRBV7-9 and TRBJ1-1, is DTGVSQNPRHKITKRGQNVTFRCDPISEHNRLYWYRQTLGQGPEFLTYFQNEAQLEKSRLLSDRFSAERPKGSFSTLEIQRTEQGDSAMYLCASSLGTLNTEAFFGQGTRLTVV.

CDR3 sequence: CASSPWTGTYNEQFF. The DNA of the CDR3 is TGTGCCAGCAGCCCCTGGACAGGGACCTACAATGAGCAGTTCTTC. The chain recombines TRBV7-3 with TRBJ2-1, with TRBD1 matching over 8 bases. The germline CDR1 and CDR2 sequences are SGHTA and FQGTGA. The CDR3 has 15 amino acids. The trim removed 5 bases at V and 2 bases at J, leaving 5 bases unmatched.

The chain is built from TRBV5-1 and TRBJ2-5; TRBD2 agrees at 11 bases. The length of the CDR3 is 15 residues. V trimming: 2 bases; J trimming: 3 bases; junction bases outside the gene matches: 3. CDR1 SGHRS and CDR2 YFSETQ come from the germline V gene. CDR3: CASSLLAGAEETQYF. Written as DNA, the CDR3 is TGCGCCAGCAGCTTACTAGCGGGGGCGGAAGAGACCCAGTACTTC.

The V call is TRBV5-1, the J call TRBJ2-3; D may be TRBD2 (6 bases). The CDR3 has 15 amino acids. The germline V gene has CDR1 SGHRS and CDR2 YFSETQ. Trimming took off 4 bases at V and 0 bases at J, with 12 bases between the two ends. The CDR3 reads CASSPEGTSTDTQYF. The CDR3 nucleotides are TGCGCCAGCAGCCCTGAGGGGACTAGCACAGATACGCAGTATTTT.

The V call is TRBV6-5, the J call TRBJ2-7, with 9 bases that match TRBD1. Germline trimming cut 4 bases from V and 2 bases from J; bases unmatched to any gene: 6. The CDR3 length is 15 residues. Germline values: CDR1 MNHEY, CDR2 SVGAGI. The CDR3 loop reads CASSSGQGLTYEQYF. In DNA, the CDR3 is TGTGCCAGCAGTTCCGGACAGGGGTTGACCTACGAGCAGTACTTC.

V usage is TRBV30 and J usage is TRBJ2-5, with a possible D match to TRBD1 (5 bases). Trimming removed 2 bases at V and 5 bases at J, with 6 bases between. Germline-derived CDR1 and CDR2 are GTSNPN and SVGIG (reference sequence). The CDR3 is made up of 11 amino acids. The CDR3 protein is CAWSPGETQYF. As DNA, the CDR3 is TGTGCCTGGAGTCCAGGGGAGACCCAGTACTTC.

The chain uses TRBV18 and TRBJ1-2; tentative D call: TRBD1 (5 bases). This CDR3 spans 13 amino acids. The germline CDR1 and CDR2 sequences are KGHSH and LQKENI. V was pared by 4 bases and J by 7 bases, with 13 bases between. The CDR3 nucleotides are TGTGCCAGCTCACGTTCGGACACATCTGGCTACACCTTC. Encoded protein: CASSRSDTSGYTF. The variable domain in full, completed from reference TRBV18 and TRBJ1-2, reads NAGVMQNPRHLVRRRGQEARLRCSPMKGHSHVYWYRQLPEEGLKFMVYLQKENIIDESGMPKERFSAEFPKEGPSILRIQQVVRGDSAAYFCASSRSDTSGYTFGSGTRLTVV.

The table lists this clone with a count of one. DNA of the CDR3: TGTGCCAGCAGCCAAGAAAGGGGGACCGGGGAGCTGTTTTTT. It is translated as CASSQERGTGELFF. The chain uses TRBV14 and TRBJ2-2, with a tentative D call TRBD1 (6 bases). This CDR3 comprises 14 residues. Trimming took off 0 bases at V and 5 bases at J, with 7 bases between the two ends. Germline lookup yields CDR1 SGHDN and CDR2 FVKESK.

This rearrangement joins TRBV7-6 to TRBJ2-3, with 7 bases matching TRBD1. Germline CDR1 is SGHVS and CDR2 is FNYEAQ. Trimming took 1 base from V and 0 from J; bases not matched to a gene: 1. This CDR3 spans 15 amino acids. The CDR3 region is CASSLGQGSTDTQYF. The CDR3 DNA sequence: TGTGCCAGCAGCTTAGGACAGGGAAGCACAGATACGCAGTATTTT.

V and J are TRBV6-5 and TRBJ1-2; the match to TRBD1 covers 9 bases. The germline CDR1 and CDR2 sequences are MNHEY and SVGAGI. V lost 7 bases and J lost 8; bases outside the gene matches: 11. The CDR3 runs to 14 residues. CDR3 region: CASTPGQGSWGYTF. The DNA of the CDR3 is TGTGCCAGCACTCCGGGACAGGGATCGTGGGGCTACACCTTC.

The J gene is TRBJ1-2, the V gene TRBV6-1, with D uncertain. V was cut by 4 bases and J by 1 base, with 4 bases left in between. CDR1 is MNHNS, CDR2 SASEGT, per germline. There are 12 residues in the CDR3. The CDR3 spells CASSAFNYGYTF. As DNA, the CDR3 is TGTGCCAGCAGTGCCTTTAACTATGGCTACACCTTC.

This clone was counted only a few times. This chain joins TRBV6-6 and TRBJ1-2, with D maybe TRBD1 (5 bases). CDR1 and CDR2 from the germline V gene are MNHNY and SVGAGI (reference sequence). The ends were cut back, 11 bases at V and 3 bases at J, with 10 bases in the middle. The CDR3 runs 11 residues. CDR3 protein: CAGGEDYGYTF. The CDR3 DNA reads as TGTGCCGGGGGGGAGGACTATGGCTACACCTTC.

The CDR3 loop is CASNTREVVYGYTF. In nucleotides, the CDR3 is TGTGCCAGCAATACCAGGGAAGTGGTCTATGGCTACACCTTC. The chain employs TRBV6-6 and TRBJ1-2, with D perhaps matching TRBD1 (5 bases). This CDR3 is built from 14 residues. CDR1 and CDR2 (germline): MNHNY, SVGAGI (reference sequence). Trimming removed 7 bases from V and 4 bases from J, with 16 bases in between.

V gene TRBV2 combines with J gene TRBJ2-7; no reliable D call. Looked up from germline, CDR1 is SNHLY and CDR2 is FYNNEI. The ends were cut back, 3 bases at V and 12 bases at J, with 12 bases in the middle. The CDR3 contains 11 residues. The CDR3 DNA follows: TGTGCCAGCAGTGAGGCATTTTCCTCGTACTTC. Its translation: CASSEAFSSYF.

This clone showed up just a few times. V is TRBV4-1 and J is TRBJ1-3; weak D call: TRBD1 (6 bases). The germline V gene encodes CDR1 MGHRA and CDR2 YSYEKL. The CDR3 runs to 15 residues. The V and J ends lost 4 bases and 4 bases respectively, with 14 bases between them. CDR3 in amino acids: CASSRLQGTGNTIYF. Written as DNA, the CDR3 is TGCGCCAGCAGCCGACTTCAGGGGACAGGAAACACCATATATTTT.

The genes are TRBV10-3 and TRBJ1-2; D is unresolved. Trimming removed 10 bases from V and 1 base from J, with 4 bases in between. The CDR3 length is 10 residues. Germline V gene sequence: CDR1 ENHRY, CDR2 SYGVKD. The CDR3: CATFNYGYTF. As DNA, the CDR3 is TGTGCCACCTTTAACTATGGCTACACCTTC.

This clone appeared once. The chain links TRBV6-6 to TRBJ2-1; 8 bases line up with TRBD1. With V trimmed by 5 bases and J by 7 bases, 13 bases remained unmatched. CDR1 is MNHNY, CDR2 SVGAGI, per germline (reference sequence). The CDR3 has 16 residues. CDR3 sequence reads: CASSPWQGALVNEQFF. As DNA, the CDR3 is TGTGCCAGCAGTCCGTGGCAGGGGGCCCTTGTGAATGAGCAGTTCTTC.

The chain recombines TRBV6-1 with TRBJ2-5; D is possibly TRBD2 (5 bases). The CDR3 has 12 residues. Germline V gives CDR1 MNHNS, CDR2 SASEGT. Deletions cut 6 bases from V and 7 bases from J, with 12 bases between. CDR3 sequence reads: CASSFREGTQYF. The CDR3 region has the DNA TGTGCCAGCAGCTTCCGGGAAGGGACCCAGTACTTC.

The genes are TRBV6-5 and TRBJ2-7, with TRBD2 as a possible D gene (5 bases). V lost 2 bases to trimming and J lost 0 bases, with 11 bases between them. This CDR3 has 15 residues. The germline V gene has CDR1 MNHEY and CDR2 SVGAGI. CDR3 nucleotide sequence: TGTGCCAGCAGTTACAACGGAGGTGACTCCTACGAGCAGTACTTC. It is translated as CASSYNGGDSYEQYF.

V usage is TRBV7-8 and J usage is TRBJ2-1, with 9 bases lining up with TRBD2. The CDR3 sequence is 13 residues long. J was trimmed by 4 bases and V by 10 bases; bases with no gene match: 5. CDR1 SGHVS and CDR2 FQNEAQ come from the germline V gene. This CDR3 reads CATTTSGYNEQFF. The CDR3 coding sequence is TGTGCCACTACGACTAGCGGATACAATGAGCAGTTCTTC.